This TCR beta chain was sequenced during a study of regulatory T cells in long-lasting Graves disease. Study-level results: Fewer public clonotypes were shared by new patients (roughly 970) than by persistent patients (2,741).

To make TCR beta libraries, researchers used iRepertoire HTBI primers and Arm-PCR of CDR3 regions. Each CDR3 protein is one row after TCRdb ran MiXCR on the multiplex PCR reads. The sample holds more than 300,000 distinct CDR3 sequences, 20% to 25% seen once. This sample's time point: persistent/refractory GD, antithyroid drugs over 5 years with positive TRAb. Construction of the TCR library relied on RNA isolated from PBMCs. This clonotype has only a few counts. Its antigen remains unknown. Sequencing used peripheral blood mononuclear cells (PBMCs), obtained when the disease was refractory, from a patient treated with antithyroid drugs. This TCR was sampled from a woman in her 40s with Graves disease.

CDR3 protein: CASSELSSGNTIYF. In DNA form, the CDR3 reads TGTGCCAGCAGTGAACTTAGTTCTGGAAACACCATATATTTT. V gene TRBV25-1 combines with J gene TRBJ1-3; D gene unclear. The V gene's germline CDR1 is MGHDK and CDR2 SYGVNS. The CDR3 extends over 14 amino acids. Trimming pared 2 bases from V and 1 base from J, leaving 6 bases between.